These 8 T cell receptor beta chains were all obtained from the same sample, sequenced in a study of T cells after yellow fever vaccination. TCRdb re-analysed the 5' RACE reads in MiXCR, keeping a single row per CDR3 protein. The data show about 120,000 distinct CDR3 sequences, about 8.2% seen once. Source: CD8+ T cells sorted from PBMCs, taken on the day of the yellow fever booster vaccination. These receptor sequences come from a young man who received the YFV17D yellow fever vaccine.

The chain recombines TRBV10-3 with TRBJ2-2, with 9 bases fitting TRBD1. V dropped 10 bases and J dropped 3; count of bases not matched to a gene: 6. Per germline, CDR1 ENHRY and CDR2 SYGVKD. The CDR3 is 14 amino acids. This CDR3 is CANKQGADTGELFF. CDR3 in DNA: TGTGCCAACAAACAGGGGGCTGACACCGGGGAGCTGTTTTTT.

The chain couples TRBV29-1 to TRBJ1-2; D is ambiguous. The CDR3 loop spans 13 amino acids. Deletions cut 3 bases from V and 4 bases from J, with 12 bases between. In germline, CDR1 is SQVTM, CDR2 ANQGSEA. The DNA of the CDR3 is TGCAGCGTTGAGTCCCGGAGCTTCTATGGCTACACCTTC. This translates into CSVESRSFYGYTF.

Ten or more counts support this clonotype. The chain recombines TRBV4-2 with TRBJ1-1; 7 nucleotides align to TRBD1. V dropped 0 bases and J dropped 1; count of bases not matched to a gene: 2. CDR3 length: 15 amino acids. CDR1 LGHNA and CDR2 YNFKEQ come from the germline V gene. For the CDR3, the DNA is TGTGCCAGCAGCCAAGATCCAGGGGGGAACACTGAAGCTTTCTTT. It translates to CASSQDPGGNTEAFF.

This clonotype was counted ten times or more. The V gene is TRBV2, the J gene TRBJ1-1; D unresolved. The CDR3 sequence is 12 residues long. Germline V gene lookup returns CDR1 SNHLY and CDR2 FYNNEI. V lost 3 bases to trimming and J lost 1 base, with 3 bases between them. For the CDR3, the DNA is TGTGCCAGCAGTGAGGGGAACACTGAAGCTTTCTTT. Amino acids: CASSEGNTEAFF.

In this sample, this clonotype turned up a few times. V is TRBV20-1 and J is TRBJ2-5; a possible D gene is TRBD2 (5 bases). This CDR3 is built from 13 residues. The germline V and J ends were trimmed by 0 bases and 7 bases, with 12 bases remaining between them. Germline CDR1 reads DFQATT; CDR2 reads SNEGSKA (reference sequence). CDR3 coding DNA: TGCAGTGCTAGAGATGGTAGTGCGGGGACCCAGTACTTC. This sequence encodes CSARDGSAGTQYF.

Notes on this clonotype: A much more abundant neighbour one base away suggests this may be a read error. This chain connects TRBV4-3 to TRBJ2-5; D is ambiguous. The CDR3 consists of 15 residues. Germline V gives CDR1 LGHNA, CDR2 YSLEER. With 3 bases removed from V and 1 base from J, the gap between germline ends came to 12 bases. The DNA of the CDR3 is TGCGCCAGCAGCCATTCTTGCGGCCTCCAAGAGACCCAGTACTTC. It specifies CASSHSCGLQETQYF.

This clonotype was picked up a small number of times. This chain connects TRBV19 to TRBJ1-1; maybe TRBD1 (6 bases). This CDR3 region has 15 residues. The ends were cut back, 0 bases at V and 3 bases at J, with 11 bases in the middle. CDR1 is LNHDA and CDR2 is SQIVND in the germline V gene (reference sequence). CDR3: CASSIDRGGDTEAFF. DNA for the CDR3: TGTGCCAGTAGTATAGACAGGGGAGGCGACACTGAAGCTTTCTTT.

In its sample, this clonotype was seen many times. The V call is TRBV12-5, the J call TRBJ1-2; D uncertain. Germline V gene lookup returns CDR1 LGHNT and CDR2 FRNRAP. V was clipped by 0 bases and J by 2 bases, with 13 bases between them. CDR3 length: 16 amino acids. The CDR3 region has the DNA TGTGCTAGTGGTTTGGTACTTAGAGGGTTCAACTATGGCTACACCTTC. The encoded protein is CASGLVLRGFNYGYTF.